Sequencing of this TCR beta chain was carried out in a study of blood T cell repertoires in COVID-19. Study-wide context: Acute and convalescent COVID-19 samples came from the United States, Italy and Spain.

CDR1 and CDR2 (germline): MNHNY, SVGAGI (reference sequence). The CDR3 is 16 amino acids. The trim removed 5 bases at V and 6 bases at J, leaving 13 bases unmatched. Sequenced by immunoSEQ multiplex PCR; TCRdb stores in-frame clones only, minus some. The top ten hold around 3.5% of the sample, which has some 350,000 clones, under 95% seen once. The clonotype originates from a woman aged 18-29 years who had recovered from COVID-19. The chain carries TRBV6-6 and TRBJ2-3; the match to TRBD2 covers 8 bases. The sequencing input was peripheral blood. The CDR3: CASSRDSGIGGDTQYF. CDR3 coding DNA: TGTGCCAGCAGTCGGGATAGCGGGATAGGTGGGGATACGCAGTATTTT.